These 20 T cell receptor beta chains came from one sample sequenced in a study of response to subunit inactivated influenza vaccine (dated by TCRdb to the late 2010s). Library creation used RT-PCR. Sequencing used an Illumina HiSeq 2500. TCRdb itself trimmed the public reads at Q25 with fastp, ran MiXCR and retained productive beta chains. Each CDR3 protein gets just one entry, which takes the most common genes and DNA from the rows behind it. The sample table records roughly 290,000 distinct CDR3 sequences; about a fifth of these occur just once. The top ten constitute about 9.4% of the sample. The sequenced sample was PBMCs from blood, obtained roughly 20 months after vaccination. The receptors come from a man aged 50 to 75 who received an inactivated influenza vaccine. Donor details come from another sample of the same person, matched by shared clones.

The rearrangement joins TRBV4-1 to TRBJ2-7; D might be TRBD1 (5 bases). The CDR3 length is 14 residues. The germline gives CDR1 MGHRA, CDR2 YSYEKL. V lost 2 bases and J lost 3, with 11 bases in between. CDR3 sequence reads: CASSQLGRNYEQYF. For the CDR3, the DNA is TGCGCCAGCAGCCAACTGGGGCGAAACTACGAGCAGTACTTC.

As DNA, the CDR3 is TGCAGTGCAATATCCGGGACAGCAAAACACAATGAGCAGTTCTTC. Protein: CSAISGTAKHNEQFF. The chain has TRBV20-1 and TRBJ2-1; 7 bases map to TRBD1. The CDR3 totals 15 residues. With 6 bases clipped from V and 5 bases from J, the junction kept 13 bases outside the gene matches. The germline gives CDR1 DFQATT, CDR2 SNEGSKA (reference sequence).

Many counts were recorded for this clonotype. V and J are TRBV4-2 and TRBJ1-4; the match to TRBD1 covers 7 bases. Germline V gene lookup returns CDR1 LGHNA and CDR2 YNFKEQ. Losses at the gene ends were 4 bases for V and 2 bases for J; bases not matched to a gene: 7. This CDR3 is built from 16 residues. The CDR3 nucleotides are TGTGCCAGCAGCCGGGGGACAGAGACGACTAATGAAAAACTGTTTTTT. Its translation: CASSRGTETTNEKLFF.

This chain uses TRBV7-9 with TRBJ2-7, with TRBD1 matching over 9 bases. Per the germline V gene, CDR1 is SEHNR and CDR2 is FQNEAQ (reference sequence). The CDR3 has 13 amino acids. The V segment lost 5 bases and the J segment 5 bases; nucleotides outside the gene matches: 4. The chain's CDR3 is CASSRGQGNEQYF. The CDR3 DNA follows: TGTGCCAGCAGCCGCGGACAGGGGAACGAGCAGTACTTC.

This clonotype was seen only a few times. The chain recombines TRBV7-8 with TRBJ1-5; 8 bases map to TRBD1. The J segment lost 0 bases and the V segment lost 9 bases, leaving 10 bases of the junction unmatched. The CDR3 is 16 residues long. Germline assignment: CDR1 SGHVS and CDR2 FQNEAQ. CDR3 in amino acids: CARQDREANSNQPQHF. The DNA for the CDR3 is TGTGCCAGGCAGGACAGGGAGGCTAATAGCAATCAGCCCCAGCATTTT.

The CDR3: CASGKGNTEAFF. CDR3 sequence (DNA): TGTGCCAGCGGTAAGGGGAACACTGAAGCTTTCTTT. The rearrangement links TRBV7-2 to TRBJ1-1, with D uncertain. Germline V lookup: CDR1 SGHTA, CDR2 FQGNSA. This CDR3 region has 12 residues. Deletions cut 8 bases from V and 1 base from J, with 8 bases between.

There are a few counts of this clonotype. The DNA for the CDR3 is TGTGCCAGCGCCTTAGGTGGCGGGACCGCATACACAGATACGCAGTATTTT. Translation gives CASALGGGTAYTDTQYF. The chain has TRBV12-3 or TRBV12-4 and TRBJ2-3, with D perhaps TRBD2 (6 bases). Trimming shortened V by 8 bases and J by 2 bases, and 23 bases separated the two germline ends. This CDR3 has 17 amino acids.

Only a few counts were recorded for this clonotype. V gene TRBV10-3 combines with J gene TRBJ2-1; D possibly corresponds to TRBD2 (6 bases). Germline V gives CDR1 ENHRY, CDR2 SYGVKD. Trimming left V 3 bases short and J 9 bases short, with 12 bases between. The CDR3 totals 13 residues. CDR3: CAISETGRSEQFF. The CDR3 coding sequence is TGTGCCATCAGTGAAACGGGGAGGAGTGAGCAGTTCTTC.

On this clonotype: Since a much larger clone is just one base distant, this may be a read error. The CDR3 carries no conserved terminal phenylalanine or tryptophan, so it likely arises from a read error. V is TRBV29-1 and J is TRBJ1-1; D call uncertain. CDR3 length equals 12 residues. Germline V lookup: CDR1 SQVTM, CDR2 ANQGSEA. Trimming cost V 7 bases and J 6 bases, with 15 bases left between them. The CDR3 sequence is CSGFLVGAEAFI. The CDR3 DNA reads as TGCAGCGGATTCCTGGTTGGCGCTGAAGCTTTCATT.

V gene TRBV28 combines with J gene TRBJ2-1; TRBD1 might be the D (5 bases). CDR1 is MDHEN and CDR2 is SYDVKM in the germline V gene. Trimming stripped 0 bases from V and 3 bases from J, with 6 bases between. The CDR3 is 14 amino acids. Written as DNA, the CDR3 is TGTGCCAGCAGTTTATGGGGGCTCTACAATGAGCAGTTCTTC. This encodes CASSLWGLYNEQFF.

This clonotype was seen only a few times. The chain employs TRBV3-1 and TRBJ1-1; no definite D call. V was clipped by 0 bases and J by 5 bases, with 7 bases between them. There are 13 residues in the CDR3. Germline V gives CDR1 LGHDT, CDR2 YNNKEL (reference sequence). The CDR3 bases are TGTGCCAGCAGCCAAGATAGGCGAACTGAAGCTTTCTTT. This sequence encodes CASSQDRRTEAFF.

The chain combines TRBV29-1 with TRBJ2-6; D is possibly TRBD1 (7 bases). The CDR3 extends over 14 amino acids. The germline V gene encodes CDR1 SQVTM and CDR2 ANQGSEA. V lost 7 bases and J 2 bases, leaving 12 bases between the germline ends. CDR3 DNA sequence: TGCAGCGCTGGAGGGGGCCCTGGGGCCAACGTCCTGACTTTC. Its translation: CSAGGGPGANVLTF.

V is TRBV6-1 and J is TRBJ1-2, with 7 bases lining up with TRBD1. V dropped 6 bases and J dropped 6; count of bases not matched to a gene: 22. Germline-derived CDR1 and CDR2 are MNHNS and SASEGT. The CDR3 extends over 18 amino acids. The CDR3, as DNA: TGTGCCAGCAGCGATAACCGTCGAGGGGGCGGTGCTATGAATGGCTACACCTTC. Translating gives CASSDNRRGGGAMNGYTF.

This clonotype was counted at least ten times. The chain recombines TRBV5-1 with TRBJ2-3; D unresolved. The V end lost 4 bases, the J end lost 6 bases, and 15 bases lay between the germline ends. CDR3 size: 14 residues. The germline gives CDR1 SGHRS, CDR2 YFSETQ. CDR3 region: CASSPPPVSDTQYF. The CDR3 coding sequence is TGCGCCAGCAGCCCGCCGCCAGTTTCGGATACGCAGTATTTT.

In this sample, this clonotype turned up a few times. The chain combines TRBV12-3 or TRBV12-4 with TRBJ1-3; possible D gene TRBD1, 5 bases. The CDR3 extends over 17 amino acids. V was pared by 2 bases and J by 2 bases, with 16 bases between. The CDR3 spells CASSLRSSPGPGNTIYF. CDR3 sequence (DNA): TGTGCCAGCAGTTTAAGGAGTAGCCCGGGGCCTGGAAACACCATATATTTT.

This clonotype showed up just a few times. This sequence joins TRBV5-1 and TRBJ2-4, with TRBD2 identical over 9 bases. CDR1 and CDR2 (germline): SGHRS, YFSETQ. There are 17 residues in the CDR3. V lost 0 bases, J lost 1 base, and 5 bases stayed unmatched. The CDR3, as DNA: TGCGCCAGCAGCTTGGGACTAGCGGATGGGGCCAAAAACATTCAGTACTTC. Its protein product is CASSLGLADGAKNIQYF.

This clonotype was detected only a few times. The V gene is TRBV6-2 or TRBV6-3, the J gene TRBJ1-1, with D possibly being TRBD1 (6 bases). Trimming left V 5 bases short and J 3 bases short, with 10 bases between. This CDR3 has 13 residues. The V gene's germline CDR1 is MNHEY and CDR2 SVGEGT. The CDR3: CASSRNRDTEAFF. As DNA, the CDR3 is TGTGCCAGCAGTAGAAACAGGGACACTGAAGCTTTCTTT.

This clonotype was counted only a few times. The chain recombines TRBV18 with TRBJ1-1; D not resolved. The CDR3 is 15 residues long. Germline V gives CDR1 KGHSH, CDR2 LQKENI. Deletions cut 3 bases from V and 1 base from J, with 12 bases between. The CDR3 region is CASSPGGLGNTEAFF. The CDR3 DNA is TGTGCCAGCTCACCGGGAGGCCTTGGGAACACTGAAGCTTTCTTT. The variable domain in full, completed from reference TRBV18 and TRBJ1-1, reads NAGVMQNPRHLVRRRGQEARLRCSPMKGHSHVYWYRQLPEEGLKFMVYLQKENIIDESGMPKERFSAEFPKEGPSILRIQQVVRGDSAAYFCASSPGGLGNTEAFFGQGTRLTVV.

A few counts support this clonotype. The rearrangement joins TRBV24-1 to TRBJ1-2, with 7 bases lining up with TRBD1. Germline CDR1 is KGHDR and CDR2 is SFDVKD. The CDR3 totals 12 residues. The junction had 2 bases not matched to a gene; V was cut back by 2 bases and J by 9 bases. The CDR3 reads CATSDWTGSYTF. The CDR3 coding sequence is TGTGCCACCAGTGATTGGACAGGAAGCTACACCTTC.

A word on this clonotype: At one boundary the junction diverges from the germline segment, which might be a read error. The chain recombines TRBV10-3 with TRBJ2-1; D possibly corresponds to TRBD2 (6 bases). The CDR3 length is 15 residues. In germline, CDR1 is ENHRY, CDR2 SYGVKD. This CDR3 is CALRRDLSSYNEQFF. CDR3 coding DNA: TGTGCCCTCAGGCGGGACTTGAGCTCCTACAATGAGCAGTTCTTC.